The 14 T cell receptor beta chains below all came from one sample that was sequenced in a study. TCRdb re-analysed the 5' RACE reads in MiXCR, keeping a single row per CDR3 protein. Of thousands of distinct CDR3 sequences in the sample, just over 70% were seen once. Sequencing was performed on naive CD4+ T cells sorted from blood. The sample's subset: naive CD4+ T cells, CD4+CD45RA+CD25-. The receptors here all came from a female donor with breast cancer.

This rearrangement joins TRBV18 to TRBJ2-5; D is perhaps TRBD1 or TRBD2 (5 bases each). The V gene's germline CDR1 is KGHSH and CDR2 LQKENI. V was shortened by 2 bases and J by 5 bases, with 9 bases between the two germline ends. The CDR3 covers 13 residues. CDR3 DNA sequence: TGTGCCAGCTCACCAGGGACCAGCGAGACCCAGTACTTC. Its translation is CASSPGTSETQYF. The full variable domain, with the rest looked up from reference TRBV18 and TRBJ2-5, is NAGVMQNPRHLVRRRGQEARLRCSPMKGHSHVYWYRQLPEEGLKFMVYLQKENIIDESGMPKERFSAEFPKEGPSILRIQQVVRGDSAAYFCASSPGTSETQYFGPGTRLLVL.

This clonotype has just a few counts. CDR3 sequence (DNA): TGTGCCAGCAGTGAAAACAGGGTTCGGCAGCCCCAGCATTTT. Translation: CASSENRVRQPQHF. This chain links TRBV6-1 with TRBJ1-5; D is possibly TRBD1 (6 bases). This CDR3 comprises 14 residues. Germline CDR1 is MNHNS and CDR2 is SASEGT. Trimming took off 2 bases at V and 7 bases at J, with 12 bases between the two ends.

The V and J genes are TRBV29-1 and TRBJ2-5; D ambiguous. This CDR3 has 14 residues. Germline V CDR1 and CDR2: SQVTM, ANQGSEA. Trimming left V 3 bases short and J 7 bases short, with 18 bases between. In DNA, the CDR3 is TGCAGCGTTGATCCCGTAGCCGGCCGAGGGACCCAGTACTTC. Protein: CSVDPVAGRGTQYF.

This CDR3 is CASSFRDMNTGELFF. The CDR3 nucleotides are TGCGCCAGCAGCTTCCGGGACATGAACACCGGGGAGCTGTTTTTT. The rearrangement uses TRBV5-1 and TRBJ2-2; TRBD1 is a possible D gene (6 bases). Germline CDR1 and CDR2: SGHRS and YFSETQ. Trimming shortened V by 2 bases and J by 1 base, and 9 bases separated the two germline ends. The CDR3 contains 15 residues.

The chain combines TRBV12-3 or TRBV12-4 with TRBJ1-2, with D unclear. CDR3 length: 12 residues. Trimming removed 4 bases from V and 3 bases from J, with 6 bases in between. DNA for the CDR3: TGTGCCAGCAGTTACAGTGACTATGGCTACACCTTC. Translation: CASSYSDYGYTF.

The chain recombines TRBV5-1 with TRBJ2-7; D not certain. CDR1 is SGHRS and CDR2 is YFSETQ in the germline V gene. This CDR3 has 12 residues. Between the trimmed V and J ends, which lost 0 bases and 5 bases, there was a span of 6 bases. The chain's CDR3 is CASSLDGDEQYF. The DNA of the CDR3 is TGCGCCAGCAGCTTGGACGGCGACGAGCAGTACTTC.

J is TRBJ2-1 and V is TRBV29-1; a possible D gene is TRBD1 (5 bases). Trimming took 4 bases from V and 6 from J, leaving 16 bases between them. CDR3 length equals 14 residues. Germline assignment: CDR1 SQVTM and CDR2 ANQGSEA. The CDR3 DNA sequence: TGCAGCGTTGGGGGCGGCGGCTTATCCAATGAGCAGTTCTTC. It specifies CSVGGGGLSNEQFF.

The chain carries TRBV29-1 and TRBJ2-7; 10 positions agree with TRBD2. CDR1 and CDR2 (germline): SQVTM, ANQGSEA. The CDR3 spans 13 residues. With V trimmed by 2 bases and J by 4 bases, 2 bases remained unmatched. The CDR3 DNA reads TGCAGCGTTGAATTAGCGGGAGGTTACGAGCAGTACTTC. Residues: CSVELAGGYEQYF.

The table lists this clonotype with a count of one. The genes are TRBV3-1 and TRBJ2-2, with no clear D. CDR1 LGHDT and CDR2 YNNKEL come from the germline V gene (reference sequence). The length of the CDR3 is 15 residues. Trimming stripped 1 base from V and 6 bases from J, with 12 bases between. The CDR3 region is CASSQGGSRPGELFF. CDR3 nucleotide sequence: TGTGCCAGCAGCCAAGGTGGATCACGCCCCGGGGAGCTGTTTTTT.

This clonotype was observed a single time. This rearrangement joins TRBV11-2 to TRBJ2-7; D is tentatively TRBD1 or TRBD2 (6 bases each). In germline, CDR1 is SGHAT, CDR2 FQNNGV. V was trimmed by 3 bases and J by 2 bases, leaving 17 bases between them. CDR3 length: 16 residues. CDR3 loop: CASSLDIRGGTYEQYF. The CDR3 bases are TGTGCCAGCAGCTTGGACATCCGAGGGGGGACCTACGAGCAGTACTTC.

The CDR3 loop is CSARDPGLGIYNEQFF. The CDR3 nucleotides read TGCAGTGCTAGAGATCCTGGGTTAGGGATCTACAATGAGCAGTTCTTC. V gene TRBV20-1 combines with J gene TRBJ2-1; D uncertain. The CDR3 is 16 amino acids. V was trimmed by 0 bases and J by 3 bases, leaving 15 bases between them. From germline, CDR1 is DFQATT and CDR2 SNEGSKA (reference sequence).

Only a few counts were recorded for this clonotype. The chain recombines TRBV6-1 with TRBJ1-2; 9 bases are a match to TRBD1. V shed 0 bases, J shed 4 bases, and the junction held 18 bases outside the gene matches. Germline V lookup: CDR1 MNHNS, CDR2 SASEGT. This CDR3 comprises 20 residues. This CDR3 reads CASSEALQGLSGQGIYGYTF. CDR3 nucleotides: TGTGCCAGCAGTGAAGCGCTTCAGGGCTTGTCGGGACAGGGTATCTATGGCTACACCTTC.

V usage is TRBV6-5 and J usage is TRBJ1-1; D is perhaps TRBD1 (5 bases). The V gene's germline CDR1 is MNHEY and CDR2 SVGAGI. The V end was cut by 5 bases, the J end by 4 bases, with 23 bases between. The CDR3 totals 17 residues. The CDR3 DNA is TGTGCCAGCAGTCGGAAGGGTAGGGGAGTTTCGGGCACTGAAGCTTTCTTT. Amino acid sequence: CASSRKGRGVSGTEAFF.

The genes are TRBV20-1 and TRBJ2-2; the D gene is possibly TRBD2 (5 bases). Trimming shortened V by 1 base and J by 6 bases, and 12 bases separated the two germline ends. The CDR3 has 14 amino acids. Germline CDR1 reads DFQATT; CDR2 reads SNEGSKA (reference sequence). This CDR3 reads CSARGGGAAGELFF. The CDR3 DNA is TGCAGTGCTAGAGGGGGTGGAGCGGCCGGGGAGCTGTTTTTT.